The text below deals with one T cell receptor (beta chain). This clonotype was observed a single time. Its antigen is unknown. No DNA is shown, since the ends of the CDR3 on it are uncertain; the CDR3 is the one TCRdb lists. These data come from a study of blood T cells in healthy people across ages (dated by TCRdb to the mid-2010s). Looking at the study overall: Template switching captured roughly one uniquely barcoded TCR beta cDNA molecule per two T cells in model experiments. Age-related changes in TCR beta repertoire diversity were measured in the study by deep sequencing normalized with unique cDNA molecular identifiers. Four age groups were formed from the donors: young (average about 17 years), middle-aged (just under 40), aged (under 70) and long-lived (82). To avoid experimental bias, donors of different ages were spread randomly across the sequencing lanes. Two additional independent replicas of 1 million unique cDNA reads from the same blood draw were analyzed for two donors (one aged 18 to 30 and one aged 80 or older).

According to the germline V gene (reference sequence), CDR1 reads PRHDT and CDR2 reads FYEKMQ. From cysteine to phenylalanine, the CDR3 is 15 amino acids long. The roughly 39 donors, aged about 6 to 95 years, were systemically healthy Caucasian individuals from Russia. Ten milliliters of peripheral blood were drawn from each donor into EDTA-treated Vacutainer tubes. Ficoll-Paque density-gradient centrifugation was used to isolate PBMCs, with at least 6.5 million obtained per sample. Total RNA was extracted from PBMCs with Trizol reagent, with at least 5.5 micrograms obtained per sample. For every donor, an aliquot of PBMCs went through flow cytometry to measure the percentages of naive CD45RAhigh/CD27high T cells. Libraries were made using 5' RACE. Sequencing took place on an Illumina HiSeq 2500. A second roughly 6 to 12 cycle PCR used a sample-barcoded 5' primer and a J-beta primer mix. Each TCR beta cDNA molecule received a unique molecular identifier from a template-switch 5' adaptor carrying 12 random nucleotides. At least 2.5 million CDR3-containing paired-end reads were obtained from each sample. First-strand cDNA synthesis was performed from all RNA using the Mint cDNA synthesis kit, with priming by a TRBC-specific oligonucleotide. After uracil-DNA glycosylase treatment, a first 18-cycle PCR used universal primers M1SS and BC2_uni_R on all cDNA. As for the original processing: For normalization, 1 million high-quality reads, each with a distinct molecular identifier, were randomly selected from each sample. Instead of being binned into consensus sequences, reads that shared molecular identifiers were thrown out. MiTCR, set to a Q25 quality threshold and the strictest error-elimination algorithm, was used for CDR3 identification, clonotype clustering and error correction. Lower-bound total TCR beta diversity was estimated with a nonparametric unseen species model using Euler transformation. Using fastp at Q25 and MiXCR, TCRdb reprocessed the public reads and kept productive beta chains. Rows merge per CDR3 protein into single entries with the most common DNA and genes. The V and J calls come from TCRdb's annotation, not from the publication. The sample includes over a million distinct CDR3 sequences, with roughly 40% observed a single time. The ten largest clonotypes hold less than 8% of the sample.

Beyond this particular receptor, the publication reports: Compared with the aged group, the long-lived group had more naive CD4+ T cells, fewer expanded clones and increased TCR diversity, a pattern suggesting age selection. The CMV infection status of donors was not known, potentially confounding age-related changes in expanded clonotypes. Observed TCR beta diversity correlated strongly with the percentage of naive T cells measured by flow cytometry. Bulk unsorted PBMC profiling prevented conclusive comparison of naive and antigen-experienced compartments. Observed TCR beta diversity per million T cells fell roughly linearly with age, and a significant reduction was already apparent by age around 44. Total diversity estimates from one million sequenced T cells were considered lower bounds and underestimates.

This sequence uses TRBV13 and TRBJ2-5; the DNA was not compared with TRBD1, the D call given in the table. The source is a young woman in good health. Specimen: blood. CDR3 reads: CASSFSGQAANEQYF.